The rows below give T cell receptor beta chains drawn from one sample of a study of shared clonotypes between healthy human individuals. The assay was immunoSEQ multiplex PCR, and TCRdb's table has in-frame clones only and misses some. The data contain fewer than 3 million clones, 85% to 95% of them seen just once; the ten biggest clones take up approximately 0.41%. Sequenced material: naive CD4+ T cells from PBMCs. All receptors derive from a man aged 18 to 35 in good health. Some clones in this sample may be carry-over from other donors' samples. Each CDR3 is given with its conserved first and last residue. A D gene is named only where the DNA matches it firmly. Size tells how often a clone was seen (once, few, many) or the class of an expanded clone, and some rows leave it out.

TRBD1,TRBV19,TRBJ2-7,-,CASTGTGGYEQYF,TGTGCCAGTACAGGGACAGGGGGCTACGAGCAGTACTTC
-,TRBV4-3,TRBJ1-2,once,CASSRGEDYGYTF,TGCGCCAGCAGCCGGGGGGAGGACTATGGCTACACCTTC
-,TRBV7-2,TRBJ2-7,-,CASSLNWLSYEQYF,TGTGCCAGCAGCTTAAATTGGTTGTCCTACGAGCAGTACTTC
-,TRBV19,TRBJ1-5,-,CATRRGEAGQPQHF,TGTGCCACTCGGAGGGGGGAAGCGGGTCAGCCCCAGCATTTT
TRBD1,TRBV7-2,TRBJ2-1,-,CASSFSGTAYNEQFF,TGTGCCAGCAGCTTCTCCGGGACAGCCTACAATGAGCAGTTCTTC
-,TRBV6-4,TRBJ2-3,-,CARLGRDRTDTQYF,TGTGCCAGGCTAGGCAGGGACCGCACAGATACGCAGTATTTT
-,TRBV6-1,TRBJ1-1,-,CASSLQGLNTEAFF,TGTGCCAGCAGCCTACAGGGTTTGAACACTGAAGCTTTCTTT
-,TRBV5-4,TRBJ1-2,-,CASSLIQGANYGYTF,TGTGCCAGCAGCTTGATCCAGGGAGCTAACTATGGCTACACCTTC
-,TRBV5-4,TRBJ2-7,-,CASSLAVGEQYF,TGTGCCAGCAGCTTGGCGGTCGGCGAGCAGTACTTC
-,TRBV6-5,TRBJ1-1,-,CASSYSYRLEAFF,TGTGCCAGCAGTTACTCTTACAGACTAGAAGCTTTCTTT
TRBD1,TRBV2,TRBJ1-1,-,CASSRTGDTEAFF,TGTGCCAGCAGTAGGACAGGGGACACTGAAGCTTTCTTT
-,TRBV18,TRBJ2-2,-,CASSPERQTGELFF,TGTGCCAGCTCACCAGAGAGGCAGACCGGGGAGCTGTTTTTT
TRBD1,TRBV5-4,TRBJ2-7,-,CASSPDPGTGSYEQYF,TGTGCCAGCAGCCCCGACCCCGGGACAGGGAGTTACGAGCAGTACTTC
-,TRBV28,TRBJ1-3,-,CASSSGTNSGNTIYF,TGTGCCAGCAGTTCCGGGACAAACTCTGGAAACACCATATATTTT